This T cell receptor beta chain emerged from a study of CXCR3-negative and CXCR3-positive naive CD8 T cells. Study observations and caveats: High diversity, comparable across both naive subsets, contrasted with much lower diversity in memory CD8+ cells. Comparison of naive CXCR3-negative and CXCR3-positive cells revealed similar TRBV-TRBJ usage, while memory cells differed.

With UMI labels, 5' RACE was used to prepare the TRB cDNA libraries. For each CDR3 protein, TCRdb gives one entry from its re-call of the 5' RACE reads, without DNA. The sample yields tens of thousands of distinct CDR3 sequences, of which the top ten take up around 22%. Sorting yielded triplicates of about 280,000 cells for each CD8+ T cell subset. Of note for this clonotype: The antigen is not known.

Specimen: memory CD8+ T cells from blood. The source of this sequence is a human donor in good health. Some clones in this sample may be carry-over from other donors' samples.

CDR3 loop: CASSRGHTEAFF. The chain recombines TRBV5-5 with TRBJ1-1. Germline-derived CDR1 and CDR2 are SGHKS and YYEKEE (reference sequence). This CDR3 is built from 12 residues.